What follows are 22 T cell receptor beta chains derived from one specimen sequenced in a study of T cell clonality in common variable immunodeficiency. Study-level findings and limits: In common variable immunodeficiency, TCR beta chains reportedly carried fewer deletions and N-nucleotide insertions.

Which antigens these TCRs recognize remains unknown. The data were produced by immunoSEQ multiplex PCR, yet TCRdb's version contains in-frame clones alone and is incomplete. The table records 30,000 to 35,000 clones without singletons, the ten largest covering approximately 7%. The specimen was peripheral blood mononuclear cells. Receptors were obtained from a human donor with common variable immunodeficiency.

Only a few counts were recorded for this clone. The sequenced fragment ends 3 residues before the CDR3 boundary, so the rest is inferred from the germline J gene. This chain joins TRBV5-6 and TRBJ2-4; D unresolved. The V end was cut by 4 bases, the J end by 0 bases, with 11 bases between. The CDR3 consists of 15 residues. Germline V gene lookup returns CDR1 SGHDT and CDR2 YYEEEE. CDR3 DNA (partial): TGTGCCAGCAGCCCCCGGAGACTAGCCAAAAACATT. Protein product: CASSPRRLAKNI. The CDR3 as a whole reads CASSPRRLAKNIQYF.

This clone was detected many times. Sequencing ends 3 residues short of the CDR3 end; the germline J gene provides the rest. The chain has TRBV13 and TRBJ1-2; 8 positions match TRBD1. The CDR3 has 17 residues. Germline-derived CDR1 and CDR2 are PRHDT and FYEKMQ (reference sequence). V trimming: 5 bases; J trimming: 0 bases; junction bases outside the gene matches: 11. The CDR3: CASSPWGAQGANYGYTF. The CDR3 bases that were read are TGTGCCAGCAGCCCATGGGGCGCACAGGGGGCTAACTATGGC.

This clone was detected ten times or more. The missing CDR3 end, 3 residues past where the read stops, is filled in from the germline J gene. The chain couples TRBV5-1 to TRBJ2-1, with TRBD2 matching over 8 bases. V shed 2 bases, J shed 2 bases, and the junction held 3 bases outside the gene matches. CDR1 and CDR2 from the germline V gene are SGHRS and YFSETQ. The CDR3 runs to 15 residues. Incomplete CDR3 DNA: TGCGCCAGCAGCTTACTAGCGGAGACCTACAATGAG. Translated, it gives CASSLLAETYNE. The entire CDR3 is CASSLLAETYNEQFF.

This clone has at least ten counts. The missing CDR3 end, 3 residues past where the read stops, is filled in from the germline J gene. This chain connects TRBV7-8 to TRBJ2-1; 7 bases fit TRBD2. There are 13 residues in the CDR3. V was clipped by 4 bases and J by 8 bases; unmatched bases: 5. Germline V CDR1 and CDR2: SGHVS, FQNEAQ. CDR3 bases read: TGTGCCAGCAGCTCCCGCGGGAGCTATGAG. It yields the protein CASSSRGSYE. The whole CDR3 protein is CASSSRGSYEQFF.

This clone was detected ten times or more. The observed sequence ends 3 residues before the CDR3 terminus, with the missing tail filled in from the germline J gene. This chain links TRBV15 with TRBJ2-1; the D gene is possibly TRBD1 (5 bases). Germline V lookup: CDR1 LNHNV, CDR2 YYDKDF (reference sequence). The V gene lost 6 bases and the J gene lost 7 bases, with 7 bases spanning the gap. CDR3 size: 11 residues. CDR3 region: CATRDRNEQFF. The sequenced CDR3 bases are TGTGCCACCAGAGACAGAAATGAG.

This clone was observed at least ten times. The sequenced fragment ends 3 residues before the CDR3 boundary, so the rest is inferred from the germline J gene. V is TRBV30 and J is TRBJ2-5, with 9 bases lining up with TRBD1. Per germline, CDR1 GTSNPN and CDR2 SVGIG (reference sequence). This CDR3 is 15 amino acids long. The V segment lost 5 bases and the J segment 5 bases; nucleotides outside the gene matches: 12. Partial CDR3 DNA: TGTGCCTGGGAACTCCCGGGACAGGGATTGGAGACC. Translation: CAWELPGQGLET. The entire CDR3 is CAWELPGQGLETQYF.

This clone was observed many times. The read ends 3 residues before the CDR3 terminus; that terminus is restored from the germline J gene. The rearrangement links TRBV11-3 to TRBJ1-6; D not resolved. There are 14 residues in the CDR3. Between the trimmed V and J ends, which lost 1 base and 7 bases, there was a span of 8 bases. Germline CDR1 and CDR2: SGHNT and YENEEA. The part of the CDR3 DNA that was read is TGTGCCAGCAGCTTAGGACATCAAAATTCACCC. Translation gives CASSLGHQNSP. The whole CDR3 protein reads CASSLGHQNSPLHF.

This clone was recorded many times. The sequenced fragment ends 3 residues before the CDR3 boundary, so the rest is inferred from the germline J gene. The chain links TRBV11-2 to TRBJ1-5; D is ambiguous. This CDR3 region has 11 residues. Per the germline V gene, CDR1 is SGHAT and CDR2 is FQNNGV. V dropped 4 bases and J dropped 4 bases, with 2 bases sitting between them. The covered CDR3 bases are TGTGCCAGCAGCTCAAATCAGCCC. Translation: CASSSNQP. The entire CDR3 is CASSSNQPQHF.

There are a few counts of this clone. Partial CDR3 DNA: TGCAGTGCCGACCTTGTGGGGGGAGAGACC. Protein product: CSADLVGGET. The entire CDR3 reads CSADLVGGETQYF. The chain joins TRBV20-1 to TRBJ2-5, with a weak D call TRBD2 (6 bases). The read stops 3 residues short of the end of the CDR3; the missing end is completed from the germline J gene. The CDR3 length is 13 residues. Germline CDR1 is DFQATT and CDR2 is SNEGSKA (reference sequence). V lost 6 bases and J 4 bases, leaving 15 bases between the germline ends.

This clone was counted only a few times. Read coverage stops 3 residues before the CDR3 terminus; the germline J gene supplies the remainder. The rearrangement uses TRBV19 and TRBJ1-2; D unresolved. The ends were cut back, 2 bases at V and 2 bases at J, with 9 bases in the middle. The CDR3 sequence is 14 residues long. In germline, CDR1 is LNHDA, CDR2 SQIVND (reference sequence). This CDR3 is CASSIRPGNYGYTF. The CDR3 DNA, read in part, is TGTGCCAGTAGTATAAGGCCAGGCAACTATGGC.

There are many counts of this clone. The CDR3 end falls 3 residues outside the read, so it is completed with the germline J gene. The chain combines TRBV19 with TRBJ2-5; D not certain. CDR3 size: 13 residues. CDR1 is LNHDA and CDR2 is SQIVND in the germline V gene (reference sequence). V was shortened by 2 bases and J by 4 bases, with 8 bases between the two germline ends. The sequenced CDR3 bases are TGTGCCAGTAGTATATTCCCCTCAGAGACC. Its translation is CASSIFPSET. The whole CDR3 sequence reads CASSIFPSETQYF.

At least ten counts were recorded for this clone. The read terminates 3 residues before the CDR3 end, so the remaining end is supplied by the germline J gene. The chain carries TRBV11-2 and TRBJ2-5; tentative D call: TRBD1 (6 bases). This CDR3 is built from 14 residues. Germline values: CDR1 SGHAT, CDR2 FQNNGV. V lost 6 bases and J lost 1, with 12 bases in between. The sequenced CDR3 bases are TGTGCCAGCAGTCACCAGGGGATCCAAGAGACC. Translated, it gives CASSHQGIQET. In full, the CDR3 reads CASSHQGIQETQYF.

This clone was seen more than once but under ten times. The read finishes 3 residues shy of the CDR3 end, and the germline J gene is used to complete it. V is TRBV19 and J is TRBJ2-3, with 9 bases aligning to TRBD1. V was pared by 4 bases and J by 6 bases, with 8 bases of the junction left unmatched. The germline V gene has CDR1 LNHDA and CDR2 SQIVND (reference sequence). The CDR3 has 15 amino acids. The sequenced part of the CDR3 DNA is TGTGCCAGTAGTACCGATGGACAGGGGCTGGATACG. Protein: CASSTDGQGLDT. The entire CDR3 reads CASSTDGQGLDTQYF.

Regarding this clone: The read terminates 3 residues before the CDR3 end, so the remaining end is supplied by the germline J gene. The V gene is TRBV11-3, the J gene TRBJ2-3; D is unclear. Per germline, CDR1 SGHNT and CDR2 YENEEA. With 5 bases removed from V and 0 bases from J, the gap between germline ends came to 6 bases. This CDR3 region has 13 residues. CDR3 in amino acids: CASSLRSTDTQYF. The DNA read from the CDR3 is TGTGCCAGCAGCCTTCGTAGCACAGATACG.

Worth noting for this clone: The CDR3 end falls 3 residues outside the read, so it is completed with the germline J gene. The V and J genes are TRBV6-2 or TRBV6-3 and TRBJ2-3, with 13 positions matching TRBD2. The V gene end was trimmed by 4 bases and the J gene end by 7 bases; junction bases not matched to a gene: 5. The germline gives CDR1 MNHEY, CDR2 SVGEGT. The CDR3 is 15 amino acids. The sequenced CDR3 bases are TGTGCCAGCAGTTTACTAGCGGGGGGGCCTAATACG. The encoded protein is CASSLLAGGPNT. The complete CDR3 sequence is CASSLLAGGPNTQYF.

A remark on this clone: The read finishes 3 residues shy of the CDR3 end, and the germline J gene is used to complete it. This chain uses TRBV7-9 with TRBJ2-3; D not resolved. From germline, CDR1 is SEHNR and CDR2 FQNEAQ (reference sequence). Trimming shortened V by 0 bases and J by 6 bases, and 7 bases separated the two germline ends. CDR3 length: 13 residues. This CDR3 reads CASSLAQRDTQYF. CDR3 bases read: TGTGCCAGCAGCTTAGCGCAGAGGGATACG.

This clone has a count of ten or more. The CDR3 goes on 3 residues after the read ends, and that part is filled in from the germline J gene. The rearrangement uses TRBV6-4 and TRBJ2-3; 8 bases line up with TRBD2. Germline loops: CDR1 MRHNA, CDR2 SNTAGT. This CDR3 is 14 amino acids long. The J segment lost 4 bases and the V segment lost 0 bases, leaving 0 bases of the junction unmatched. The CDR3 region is CASSDSREADTQYF. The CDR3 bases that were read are TGTGCCAGCAGTGACTCGCGGGAGGCAGATACG.

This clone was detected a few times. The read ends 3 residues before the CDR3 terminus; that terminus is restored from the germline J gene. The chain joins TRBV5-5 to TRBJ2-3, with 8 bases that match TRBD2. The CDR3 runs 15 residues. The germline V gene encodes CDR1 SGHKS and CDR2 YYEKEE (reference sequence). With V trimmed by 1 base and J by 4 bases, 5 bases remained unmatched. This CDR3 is CASSLSSAGADTQYF. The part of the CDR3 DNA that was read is TGTGCCAGCAGCTTGAGTTCAGCGGGAGCAGATACG. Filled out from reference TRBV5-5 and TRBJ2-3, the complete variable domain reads DAGVTQSPTHLIKTRGQQVTLRCSPISGHKSVSWYQQVLGQGPQFIFQYYEKEERGRGNFPDRFSARQFPNYSSELNVNALLLGDSALYLCASSLSSAGADTQYFGPGTRLTVL.

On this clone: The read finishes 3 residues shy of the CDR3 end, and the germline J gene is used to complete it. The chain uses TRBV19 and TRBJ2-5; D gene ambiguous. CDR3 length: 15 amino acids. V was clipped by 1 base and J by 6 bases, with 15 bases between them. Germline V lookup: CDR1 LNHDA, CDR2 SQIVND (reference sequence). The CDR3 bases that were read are TGTGCCAGTAGTATAGGAATCGGCGGAAATCAGACC. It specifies CASSIGIGGNQT. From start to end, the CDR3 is CASSIGIGGNQTQYF.

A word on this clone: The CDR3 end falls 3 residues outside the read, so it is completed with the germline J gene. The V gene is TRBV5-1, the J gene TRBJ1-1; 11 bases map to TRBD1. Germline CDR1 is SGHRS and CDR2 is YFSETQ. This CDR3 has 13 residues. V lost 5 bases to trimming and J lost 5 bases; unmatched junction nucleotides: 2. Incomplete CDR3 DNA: TGCGCCAGCAGTCGGGACAGGGGGACTGAA. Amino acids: CASSRDRGTE. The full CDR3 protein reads CASSRDRGTEAFF.

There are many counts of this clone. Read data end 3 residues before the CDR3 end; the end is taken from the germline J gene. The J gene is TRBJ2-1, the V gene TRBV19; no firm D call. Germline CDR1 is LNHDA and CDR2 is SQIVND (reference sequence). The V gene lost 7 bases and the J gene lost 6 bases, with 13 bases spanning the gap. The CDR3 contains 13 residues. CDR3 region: CASIPRGGNEQFF. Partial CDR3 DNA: TGTGCCAGTATCCCCAGAGGCGGCAATGAG.

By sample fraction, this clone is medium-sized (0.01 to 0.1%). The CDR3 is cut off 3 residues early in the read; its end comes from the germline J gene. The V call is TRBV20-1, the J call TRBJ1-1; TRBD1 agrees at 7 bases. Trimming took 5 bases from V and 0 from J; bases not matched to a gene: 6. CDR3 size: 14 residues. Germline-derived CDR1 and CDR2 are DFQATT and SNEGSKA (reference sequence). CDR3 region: CSAFRTGVNTEAFF. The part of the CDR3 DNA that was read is TGCAGTGCTTTCAGGACAGGAGTGAACACTGAA.